Below, 30 T cell receptor beta chains from the same sample are listed, as sequenced in a study of liver allograft versus peripheral blood T cells. About the study: Peripheral blood of the recipients supplied T cell receptor repertoires that were compared with those in transplanted livers.

MiXCR was run by TCRdb on the reads, yielding one entry per CDR3 protein. The repertoire holds a few thousand distinct CDR3 sequences, with about 21% as singletons. These receptor sequences come from a human patient who had a liver transplant. Some of these T cells may belong to the graft donor.

This clonotype is medium-sized within its sample. This chain uses TRBV18 with TRBJ1-1; possible D gene TRBD1, 6 bases. The length of the CDR3 is 14 residues. Germline-derived CDR1 and CDR2 are KGHSH and LQKENI. V was pared by 1 base and J by 1 base, with 7 bases between. CDR3 nucleotide sequence: TGTGCCAGCTCACCACAGGGGGGGAACACTGAAGCTTTCTTT. It codes for CASSPQGGNTEAFF. Full variable domain (missing parts from reference TRBV18 and TRBJ1-1): NAGVMQNPRHLVRRRGQEARLRCSPMKGHSHVYWYRQLPEEGLKFMVYLQKENIIDESGMPKERFSAEFPKEGPSILRIQQVVRGDSAAYFCASSPQGGNTEAFFGQGTRLTVV.

The chain combines TRBV27 with TRBJ2-7; the match to TRBD2 covers 9 bases. Trimming cost V 0 bases and J 5 bases; bases outside gene matches: 5. The CDR3 covers 15 residues. Germline V gives CDR1 MNHEY, CDR2 SMNVEV (reference sequence). The DNA of the CDR3 is TGTGCCAGCAGTTTATCCGCGGGGGGGCTCGACGAGCAGTACTTC. Amino acid sequence: CASSLSAGGLDEQYF.

This rearrangement joins TRBV9 to TRBJ2-1; 7 nucleotides agree with TRBD1. The CDR3 totals 16 residues. The germline CDR1 and CDR2 sequences are SGDLS and YYNGEE. Trimming took 0 bases from V and 2 from J; bases not matched to a gene: 5. CDR3 nucleotides: TGTGCCAGCAGCGTAGATCACAGGGGCGCCTACAATGAGCAGTTCTTC. Protein sequence: CASSVDHRGAYNEQFF.

The rearrangement uses TRBV4-1 and TRBJ2-7; D remains unclear. The germline V and J ends were trimmed by 3 bases and 3 bases, with 12 bases remaining between them. This CDR3 has 14 residues. Germline CDR1 and CDR2: MGHRA and YSYEKL. The CDR3 loop reads CASSHDVRGYEQYF. The CDR3 coding sequence is TGCGCCAGCAGCCATGATGTGCGCGGCTACGAGCAGTACTTC.

The V gene is TRBV6-2 or TRBV6-3, the J gene TRBJ2-5; 7 nucleotides match TRBD2. This CDR3 region has 15 residues. Losses at the gene ends were 4 bases for V and 3 bases for J; bases not matched to a gene: 8. CDR1 is MNHEY and CDR2 is SVGEGT in the germline V gene. CDR3 coding DNA: TGTGCCAGCAGTTTCTACGGGGGGAGGGAAGAGACCCAGTACTTC. It specifies CASSFYGGREETQYF.

The chain uses TRBV19 and TRBJ2-7; no clear D gene. Trimming removed 1 base from V and 3 bases from J, with 10 bases in between. The CDR3 has 14 amino acids. Germline lookup yields CDR1 LNHDA and CDR2 SQIVND (reference sequence). CDR3 bases: TGTGCCAGTAGTATAGTTTGGGGAAGCTACGAGCAGTACTTC. It yields the protein CASSIVWGSYEQYF. The full variable domain, rest sourced from reference TRBV19 and TRBJ2-7, is DGGITQSPKYLFRKEGQNVTLSCEQNLNHDAMYWYRQDPGQGLRLIYYSQIVNDFQKGDIAEGYSVSREKKESFPLTVTSAQKNPTAFYLCASSIVWGSYEQYFGPGTRLTVT.

This clonotype is medium-sized. This chain links TRBV6-6 with TRBJ1-6; 9 bases map to TRBD1. Germline V gene data show CDR1 as MNHNY and CDR2 as SVGAGI (reference sequence). V shed 9 bases, J shed 1 base, and the junction held 4 bases outside the gene matches. The CDR3 is 15 residues long. CDR3 loop: CASKQGASYNSPLHF. CDR3 bases: TGTGCCAGTAAACAGGGGGCATCCTATAATTCACCCCTCCACTTT.

This clonotype appeared a few times. The chain recombines TRBV6-2 or TRBV6-3 with TRBJ1-1; TRBD1 matches at 10 bases. The CDR3 has 14 amino acids. V was pared by 5 bases and J by 4 bases, with 4 bases of the junction left unmatched. Per the germline V gene, CDR1 is MNHEY and CDR2 is SVGEGT. The DNA for the CDR3 is TGTGCCAGCAGTCGGGACAGGGGTATCACTGAAGCTTTCTTT. The encoded protein is CASSRDRGITEAFF.

Within the sample, this clonotype is medium-sized. This chain links TRBV19 with TRBJ2-1, with 11 bases matching TRBD2. The germline V gene encodes CDR1 LNHDA and CDR2 SQIVND (reference sequence). With 6 bases clipped from V and 0 bases from J, the junction kept 4 bases outside the gene matches. CDR3 length: 16 amino acids. The CDR3 bases are TGTGCCAGTAGCAGCACTAGCGGGAGCTCCTACAATGAGCAGTTCTTC. This sequence encodes CASSSTSGSSYNEQFF. Full variable domain (rest looked up from reference TRBV19 and TRBJ2-1): DGGITQSPKYLFRKEGQNVTLSCEQNLNHDAMYWYRQDPGQGLRLIYYSQIVNDFQKGDIAEGYSVSREKKESFPLTVTSAQKNPTAFYLCASSSTSGSSYNEQFFGPGTRLTVL.

The chain recombines TRBV7-9 with TRBJ2-1; 9 bases align to TRBD2. The CDR3 length is 16 residues. Trimming at V came to 1 base and at J to 10 bases, leaving 11 bases not matched to a gene. Germline loops: CDR1 SEHNR, CDR2 FQNEAQ (reference sequence). CDR3: CASSLGGGRGMREQFF. Here the CDR3 DNA reads TGTGCCAGCAGCTTAGGAGGCGGGAGGGGGATGAGGGAGCAGTTCTTC. Drawing the rest from reference TRBV7-9 and TRBJ2-1, the complete variable domain is DTGVSQNPRHKITKRGQNVTFRCDPISEHNRLYWYRQTLGQGPEFLTYFQNEAQLEKSRLLSDRFSAERPKGSFSTLEIQRTEQGDSAMYLCASSLGGGRGMREQFFGPGTRLTVL.

This clonotype is labeled medium-sized. The chain has TRBV6-2 or TRBV6-3 and TRBJ1-6, with unresolved D. The CDR3 loop spans 11 amino acids. CDR1 and CDR2 (germline): MNHEY, SVGEGT. Deletions cut 6 bases from V and 12 bases from J, with 9 bases between. The CDR3 coding sequence is TGTGCCAGCAGAGGTTCCGGACCCCTCCACTTT. The encoded protein is CASRGSGPLHF.

The chain uses TRBV19 and TRBJ1-2, with a tentative D call TRBD1 (5 bases). The CDR3 spans 16 residues. V lost 7 bases, J lost 0 bases, and 18 bases lay in between. The germline CDR1 and CDR2 sequences are LNHDA and SQIVND (reference sequence). The CDR3 here is CASTLRQTITNYGYTF. CDR3 in DNA: TGTGCCAGTACCCTACGACAGACAATAACTAACTATGGCTACACCTTC.

By sample share, this clonotype is medium-sized. The chain carries TRBV11-2 and TRBJ2-1; TRBD2 might be the D (6 bases). This CDR3 has 15 residues. V lost 8 bases to trimming and J lost 2 bases, with 16 bases between them. Germline V lookup: CDR1 SGHAT, CDR2 FQNNGV. The CDR3 DNA reads as TGTGCCAGCGTTGACGGGGCGGGGCCCTACAATGAGCAGTTCTTC. Amino acids: CASVDGAGPYNEQFF.

By its share, this clonotype is medium-sized. The gene calls are TRBV5-6 and TRBJ1-3; TRBD1 might be the D (6 bases). The CDR3 runs to 15 residues. Per the germline V gene, CDR1 is SGHDT and CDR2 is YYEEEE. Trimming pared 3 bases from V and 2 bases from J, leaving 12 bases between. The CDR3 sequence: CASSSVGGTGNTIYF. CDR3 DNA sequence: TGTGCCAGCAGCTCTGTAGGGGGAACTGGAAACACCATATATTTT.

This clonotype has at least ten counts. The rearrangement joins TRBV27 to TRBJ2-4; D is possibly TRBD1 or TRBD2 (5 bases each). The CDR3 spans 17 residues. Trimming shortened V by 5 bases and J by 5 bases, and 22 bases separated the two germline ends. Germline V gene sequence: CDR1 MNHEY, CDR2 SMNVEV (reference sequence). CDR3 coding DNA: TGTGCCAGCAGTCACCCCATTTGGGGGAGTCCTCAAAACATTCAGTACTTC. Translated: CASSHPIWGSPQNIQYF.

By sample fraction, this clonotype is medium-sized. Mismatch with germline at one junction end may stem from a read error. The chain has TRBV18 and TRBJ2-7, with a weak D call TRBD2 (5 bases). There are 14 residues in the CDR3. Germline-derived CDR1 and CDR2 are KGHSH and LQKENI. In DNA form, the CDR3 reads TGTGCCAGCTCCCCACACAGCGGCTCCTACGAGCAGTACTTC. It specifies CASSPHSGSYEQYF.

In this sample, this clonotype is large (0.1 to 1%). The chain joins TRBV6-6 to TRBJ2-7, with 7 bases fitting TRBD2. The CDR3 extends over 14 amino acids. J lost 2 bases, V lost 6 bases, and 7 bases had no gene match. Germline CDR1 is MNHNY and CDR2 is SVGAGI (reference sequence). The CDR3 is CASRFTSAAYEQYF. As DNA, the CDR3 is TGTGCCAGCAGGTTTACTAGCGCGGCCTACGAGCAGTACTTC.

Within the sample, this clonotype is medium-sized (0.01 to 0.1%). V gene TRBV18 combines with J gene TRBJ1-1; no clear D gene. Germline V gene sequence: CDR1 KGHSH, CDR2 LQKENI. The CDR3 loop spans 11 amino acids. Trimming pared 4 bases from V and 4 bases from J, leaving 4 bases between. The CDR3 nucleotides read TGTGCCAGCTCACAAAGCACTGAAGCTTTCTTT. Translating it yields CASSQSTEAFF.

This clonotype has just one count. The rearrangement links TRBV28 to TRBJ2-7; 7 nucleotides match TRBD1. Germline CDR1 and CDR2: MDHEN and SYDVKM. The length of the CDR3 is 14 residues. V lost 5 bases to trimming and J lost 2 bases; unmatched junction nucleotides: 6. The CDR3 is CASSHRDRAYEQYF. CDR3 nucleotide sequence: TGTGCCAGCAGTCACCGGGACAGAGCCTACGAGCAGTACTTC.

As concerns this clonotype: This sequence may be a read error, since a much larger clone differs from it by one base. J is TRBJ1-2 and V is TRBV28, with TRBD1 identical over 7 bases. Looked up from germline, CDR1 is MDHEN and CDR2 is SYDVKM. This CDR3 is built from 14 residues. CDR3: CVSREIRDRDFYTF. The DNA for the CDR3 is TGTGTCAGCAGGGAAATCCGGGACAGAGACTTCTACACCTTC.

This clonotype rates as medium-sized. V usage is TRBV6-2 or TRBV6-3 and J usage is TRBJ2-7; 7 nucleotides line up with TRBD1. CDR3 size: 13 residues. The ends lost 1 base at V and 3 bases at J; junction bases unmatched: 0. Germline lookup yields CDR1 MNHEY and CDR2 SVGEGT. CDR3 protein: CASSYWDSYEQYF. CDR3 nucleotide sequence: TGTGCCAGCAGTTACTGGGACAGCTACGAGCAGTACTTC.

This clonotype was counted a few times. The chain links TRBV20-1 to TRBJ2-3, with 11 bases fitting TRBD2. The CDR3 is made up of 16 amino acids. Germline V gives CDR1 DFQATT, CDR2 SNEGSKA (reference sequence). J was trimmed by 6 bases and V by 2 bases; bases with no gene match: 10. Here the CDR3 reads CSARQTGTSGGDTQYF. CDR3 bases: TGCAGTGCTAGACAAACCGGGACTAGCGGCGGGGATACGCAGTATTTT.

Sample share makes this clonotype medium-sized. The V gene is TRBV5-6, the J gene TRBJ1-3; 7 positions agree with TRBD1. Germline CDR1 reads SGHDT; CDR2 reads YYEEEE. Trimming took 2 bases from V and 2 from J; bases not matched to a gene: 10. This CDR3 is built from 17 residues. Here the CDR3 reads CASSFWSVGGPGNTIYF. In nucleotides, the CDR3 is TGTGCCAGCAGCTTCTGGTCGGTAGGGGGCCCTGGAAACACCATATATTTT.

This clonotype is deemed medium-sized. A read error may account for a junction end that differs from germline. The chain combines TRBV20-1 with TRBJ1-4; 7 bases are a match to TRBD1. The CDR3 has 12 residues. Germline assignment: CDR1 DFQATT and CDR2 SNEGSKA (reference sequence). The CDR3 nucleotides read TGCAGTGCTAGAGGCATCGGACAGGCCCTCCGTTTT. This codes for CSARGIGQALRF.

The chain uses TRBV19 and TRBJ2-3, with D hard to call. The V and J ends lost 4 bases and 4 bases respectively, with 9 bases between them. The germline V gene encodes CDR1 LNHDA and CDR2 SQIVND (reference sequence). This CDR3 has 13 residues. Written as DNA, the CDR3 is TGTGCCAGTAGTAGTCGGATCGCAGATACGCAGTATTTT. The encoded protein is CASSSRIADTQYF.

By sample fraction, this clonotype is medium-sized. The chain combines TRBV20-1 with TRBJ2-7; 7 bases match TRBD2. The germline V gene encodes CDR1 DFQATT and CDR2 SNEGSKA (reference sequence). The CDR3 is made up of 14 amino acids. The ends lost 1 base at V and 0 bases at J; junction bases unmatched: 3. CDR3 amino acids: CSARAGGRSYEQYF. In nucleotides, the CDR3 is TGCAGTGCTAGAGCGGGAGGTCGCTCCTACGAGCAGTACTTC.

This clonotype is categorized as medium-sized (0.01 to 0.1%). This rearrangement joins TRBV28 to TRBJ1-5; maybe TRBD1 (5 bases). The CDR3 extends over 15 amino acids. Germline assignment: CDR1 MDHEN and CDR2 SYDVKM. The V and J ends lost 3 bases and 0 bases respectively, with 9 bases between them. The CDR3 loop is CASSFQGNSNQPQHF. The CDR3 nucleotides are TGTGCCAGCAGTTTCCAGGGAAATAGCAATCAGCCCCAGCATTTT. Complete variable domain (other parts from reference TRBV28 and TRBJ1-5): DVKVTQSSRYLVKRTGEKVFLECVQDMDHENMFWYRQDPGLGLRLIYFSYDVKMKEKGDIPEGYSVSREKKERFSLILESASTNQTSMYLCASSFQGNSNQPQHFGDGTRLSIL.

This clonotype qualifies as medium-sized. The chain employs TRBV28 and TRBJ1-5; D remains unclear. This CDR3 has 15 residues. V gave up 6 bases and J gave up 0 bases, with 12 bases separating them. Germline loops: CDR1 MDHEN, CDR2 SYDVKM. The chain's CDR3 is CASSKYSYSNQPQHF. As DNA, the CDR3 is TGTGCCAGCAGCAAGTACTCCTATAGCAATCAGCCCCAGCATTTT.

This clonotype appeared a few times. V gene TRBV30 combines with J gene TRBJ2-7; 7 bases align to TRBD1. Trimming at V came to 5 bases and at J to 5 bases, leaving 9 bases not matched to a gene. The CDR3 is 13 residues long. Germline-derived CDR1 and CDR2 are GTSNPN and SVGIG (reference sequence). CDR3 sequence (DNA): TGTGCCTGGCAGGACAGGAACATCGACGAGCAGTACTTC. This encodes CAWQDRNIDEQYF.

This clonotype has more than one count but fewer than ten. This chain links TRBV7-2 with TRBJ2-3; possible D gene TRBD2, 7 bases. Trimming pared 1 base from V and 7 bases from J, leaving 18 bases between. Germline CDR1 SGHTA, CDR2 FQGNSA. This CDR3 is 16 amino acids long. The CDR3 region has the DNA TGTGCCAGCAGCTTAGGTCCGGGGGGCCTTTCTAATACGCAGTATTTT. This translates into CASSLGPGGLSNTQYF.